The 16 T cell receptor beta chains given below trace back to one sample, sequenced in a study of cytomegalovirus exposure and HLA in healthy donors (dated by TCRdb to the late 2010s). Library preparation was by the immunoSEQ multiplex PCR assay. The multiplex PCR relied on a mix of 60 forward primers for TCR Vbeta segments and 13 reverse primers for TCR Jbeta segments. The immuneACCESS repertoire file appears here via TCRdb, limited to in-frame rearrangements. These files lack a portion of the clones; in checked studies, under half of the deficit traces to unresolved V genes, and the cause of the others is not known. For this sample the table gives over 85,000 clones, of which 70% to 80% were detected only once. 7.5% to 9% of the sample is taken by the ten largest. Sequencing was performed on PBMCs. The receptors come from a female donor in good health and CMV-seronegative.

The chain uses TRBV5-1 and TRBJ2-5; D perhaps matches TRBD1 (5 bases). The germline V and J ends were trimmed by 2 bases and 5 bases, with 16 bases remaining between them. Germline assignment: CDR1 SGHRS and CDR2 YFSETQ. The CDR3 extends over 15 amino acids. CDR3 DNA: TGCGCCAGCAGCTTAAACACAGGAACCCCGGAGACCCAGTACTTC. Residues: CASSLNTGTPETQYF.

The chain links TRBV29-1 to TRBJ1-1, with D possibly being TRBD1 (5 bases). The germline gives CDR1 SQVTM, CDR2 ANQGSEA. V lost 8 bases, J lost 2 bases, and 15 bases lay in between. The CDR3 is made up of 13 amino acids. The CDR3 nucleotides are TGCAGCACAACTACGACAGTAAACACTGAAGCTTTCTTT. As protein: CSTTTTVNTEAFF.

This clone was detected only a few times. For the CDR3, the DNA is TGTGCCAGCTCACCCCAAACAACAGGGGTGAGCGGGGAGCTGTTTTTT. Translation: CASSPQTTGVSGELFF. The V call is TRBV18, the J call TRBJ2-2; 7 nucleotides line up with TRBD1. V lost 3 bases to trimming and J lost 7 bases; unmatched junction nucleotides: 11. Germline CDR1 is KGHSH and CDR2 is LQKENI. The CDR3 spans 16 residues.

V is TRBV2 and J is TRBJ1-5; 8 positions match TRBD1. The CDR3 runs 14 residues. V shed 4 bases, J shed 2 bases, and the junction held 1 base outside the gene matches. The germline V gene has CDR1 SNHLY and CDR2 FYNNEI. The CDR3 protein is CASSGQGRNQPQHF. The DNA of the CDR3 is TGTGCCAGCAGTGGACAGGGGCGCAATCAGCCCCAGCATTTT.

The chain recombines TRBV15 with TRBJ1-3; 7 nucleotides align to TRBD1. Losses at the gene ends were 0 bases for V and 4 bases for J; bases not matched to a gene: 3. Germline-derived CDR1 and CDR2 are LNHNV and YYDKDF (reference sequence). The CDR3 loop spans 15 amino acids. CDR3: CATSRDSGQGNTIYF. The CDR3 nucleotides are TGTGCCACCAGCAGAGATTCGGGACAGGGAAACACCATATATTTT.

This clone was detected only a few times. This sequence joins TRBV6-4 and TRBJ2-3, with TRBD1 identical over 10 bases. The CDR3 runs 15 residues. The V gene end was trimmed by 3 bases and the J gene end by 1 base; junction bases not matched to a gene: 1. Germline CDR1 is MRHNA and CDR2 is SNTAGT. CDR3 sequence (DNA): TGTGCCAGCAGTGATGGGACAGGGGGCACAGATACGCAGTATTTT. Translating gives CASSDGTGGTDTQYF.

In DNA, the CDR3 is TGTGCCAGCAGCTTAGTGGGACAGGGGGCTAATTCACCCCTCCACTTT. Residues: CASSLVGQGANSPLHF. The genes are TRBV11-2 and TRBJ1-6; 12 bases match TRBD1. The CDR3 consists of 16 residues. From germline, CDR1 is SGHAT and CDR2 FQNNGV. J gave up 6 bases and V 1 base, and 1 base lay outside the gene matches.

The J gene is TRBJ2-2, the V gene TRBV5-4; D unresolved. The germline V and J ends were trimmed by 2 bases and 9 bases, with 32 bases remaining between them. CDR1 is SGHNT, CDR2 YYREEE, per germline (reference sequence). This CDR3 contains 20 residues. DNA for the CDR3: TGTGCCAGCAGCTTCGGCGAACCCCGATGGATTGAGCTACCGGGTCGGGAGCTGTTTTTT. As protein: CASSFGEPRWIELPGRELFF.

The chain joins TRBV11-3 to TRBJ2-2; TRBD2 agrees at 9 bases. The CDR3 spans 15 residues. Germline-derived CDR1 and CDR2 are SGHNT and YENEEA. J gave up 7 bases and V 4 bases, and 7 bases lay outside the gene matches. This CDR3 reads CASSYQRGAGGELFF. The CDR3 DNA reads as TGTGCCAGCAGCTACCAGCGGGGGGCGGGCGGGGAGCTGTTTTTT.

The chain uses TRBV4-2 and TRBJ2-6; TRBD1 aligns across 7 bases. CDR1 is LGHNA, CDR2 YNFKEQ, per germline. This CDR3 comprises 17 residues. The V segment lost 7 bases and the J segment 0 bases; nucleotides outside the gene matches: 9. CDR3 residues: CASTGDSLFSGANVLTF. The CDR3 DNA is TGTGCCAGCACCGGGGACAGCTTATTCTCTGGGGCCAACGTCCTGACTTTC.

The chain carries TRBV5-1 and TRBJ2-7, with D possibly matching TRBD2 (6 bases). The germline V and J ends were trimmed by 0 bases and 2 bases, with 9 bases remaining between them. The CDR3 sequence is 14 residues long. CDR1 is SGHRS, CDR2 YFSETQ, per germline. The CDR3 protein is CASSLGSGAYEQYF. As DNA, the CDR3 is TGCGCCAGCAGCTTGGGTAGCGGCGCCTACGAGCAGTACTTC. The full variable domain, completed using reference TRBV5-1 and TRBJ2-7, is KAGVTQTPRYLIKTRGQQVTLSCSPISGHRSVSWYQQTPGQGLQFLFEYFSETQRNKGNFPGRFSGRQFSNSRSEMNVSTLELGDSALYLCASSLGSGAYEQYFGPGTRLTVT.

The genes are TRBV9 and TRBJ1-1, with 9 bases lining up with TRBD1. J lost 4 bases, V lost 3 bases, and 1 base had no gene match. In germline, CDR1 is SGDLS, CDR2 YYNGEE. The CDR3 extends over 13 amino acids. CDR3 sequence: CASSATGGTEAFF. CDR3 bases: TGTGCCAGCAGCGCGACAGGGGGCACTGAAGCTTTCTTT. Full variable domain (remainder filled in from reference TRBV9 and TRBJ1-1): DSGVTQTPKHLITATGQRVTLRCSPRSGDLSVYWYQQSLDQGLQFLIQYYNGEERAKGNILERFSAQQFPDLHSELNLSSLELGDSALYFCASSATGGTEAFFGQGTRLTVV.

The chain is built from TRBV5-6 and TRBJ1-5; D is possibly TRBD1 (5 bases). The CDR3 is 16 amino acids. The germline V and J ends were trimmed by 4 bases and 2 bases, with 16 bases remaining between them. CDR1 is SGHDT, CDR2 YYEEEE, per germline. In DNA form, the CDR3 reads TGTGCCAGCAGCGCCCGGGGGGGTAGGGGCAATCAGCCCCAGCATTTT. This codes for CASSARGGRGNQPQHF.

Regarding this clone: Other DNA sequences of this sample code for an identical CDR3. The chain's CDR3 is CASSLNRGEQYF. CDR3 DNA: TGTGCCAGCAGTCTTAACAGGGGCGAGCAGTACTTC. The rearrangement joins TRBV27 to TRBJ2-7, with 7 bases lining up with TRBD1. V lost 5 bases, J lost 6 bases, and 4 bases stayed unmatched. Per germline, CDR1 MNHEY and CDR2 SMNVEV (reference sequence). The CDR3 contains 12 residues.

The rearrangement joins TRBV6-1 to TRBJ2-5; D is ambiguous. The DNA matches TRBJ2-7 better at its end, which makes the J call doubtful. The length of the CDR3 is 15 residues. Germline values: CDR1 MNHNS, CDR2 SASEGT. The CDR3 here is CASSETATASYEQYF. The CDR3 nucleotides read TGTGCCAGCAGTGAAACGGCAACAGCTTCCTACGAGCAGTACTTC.

This clone was recorded a few times. This chain uses TRBV7-2 with TRBJ1-1; maybe TRBD1 (5 bases). Trimming removed 7 bases from V and 7 bases from J, with 16 bases in between. The CDR3 has 13 amino acids. CDR1 and CDR2 from the germline V gene are SGHTA and FQGNSA. Here the CDR3 reads CASTPGVGSEAFF. The CDR3 nucleotides are TGTGCCAGCACCCCGGGGGTCGGGAGTGAAGCTTTCTTT.